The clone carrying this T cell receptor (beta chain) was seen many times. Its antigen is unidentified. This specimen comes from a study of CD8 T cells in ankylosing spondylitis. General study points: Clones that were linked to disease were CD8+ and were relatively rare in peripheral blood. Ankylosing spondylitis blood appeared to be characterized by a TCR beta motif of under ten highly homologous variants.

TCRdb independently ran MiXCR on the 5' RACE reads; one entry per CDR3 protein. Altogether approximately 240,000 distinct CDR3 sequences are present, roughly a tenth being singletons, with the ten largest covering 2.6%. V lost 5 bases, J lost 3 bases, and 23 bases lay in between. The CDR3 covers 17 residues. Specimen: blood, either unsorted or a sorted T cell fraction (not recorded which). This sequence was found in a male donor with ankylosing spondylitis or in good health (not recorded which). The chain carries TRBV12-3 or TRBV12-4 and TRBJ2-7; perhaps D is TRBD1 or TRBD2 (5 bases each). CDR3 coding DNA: TGTGCCAGCAGTGTATCGACGGGGCCCCGGGCCATCTACGAGCAGTACTTC. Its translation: CASSVSTGPRAIYEQYF.